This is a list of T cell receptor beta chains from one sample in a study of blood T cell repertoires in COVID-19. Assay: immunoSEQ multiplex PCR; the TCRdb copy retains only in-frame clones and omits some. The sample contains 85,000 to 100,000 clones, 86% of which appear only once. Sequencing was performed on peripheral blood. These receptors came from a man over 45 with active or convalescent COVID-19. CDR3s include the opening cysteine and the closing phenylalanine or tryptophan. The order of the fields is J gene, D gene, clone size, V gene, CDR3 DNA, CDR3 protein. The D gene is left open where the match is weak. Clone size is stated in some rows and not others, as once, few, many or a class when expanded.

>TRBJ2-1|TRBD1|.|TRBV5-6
TGTGCCAGCAGCTTGGTTCAGGGGGACTACAATGAGCAGTTCTTC
CASSLVQGDYNEQFF
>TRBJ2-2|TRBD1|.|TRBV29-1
TGCAGCGTTGAAGGACAGGGGCGGGACGGGGAGCTGTTTTTT
CSVEGQGRDGELFF
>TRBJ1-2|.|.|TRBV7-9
TGTGCCAGCAGCTTAGGGTCAGGGTCGGCTTTGGGTGGCTACACCTTC
CASSLGSGSALGGYTF
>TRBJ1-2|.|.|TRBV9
TGTGCCAGCAGCGTAGCTGGCAGGGGTGCCTGGGGCTACACCTTC
CASSVAGRGAWGYTF
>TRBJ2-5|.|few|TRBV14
TGTGCCAGCAGCCAAGTAATGAGGGAGACCCAGTACTTC
CASSQVMRETQYF
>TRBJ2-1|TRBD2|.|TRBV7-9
TGTGCCAGCAGCTTAGTCCTAGCGGGAGGATCTTACAATGAGCAGTTCTTC
CASSLVLAGGSYNEQFF
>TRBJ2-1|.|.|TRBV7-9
TGTGCCAGCAGCTCAGACTGGAATCGAAGGTTCGCCTACAATGAGCAGTTCTTC
CASSSDWNRRFAYNEQFF
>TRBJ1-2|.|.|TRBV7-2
TGTGCCAGCAGATCAACAGGGAACTATGGCTACACCTTC
CASRSTGNYGYTF
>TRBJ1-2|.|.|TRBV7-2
TGTGCCAGCAGCCCCCGGAGGGGTCTTTATGGCTACACCTTC
CASSPRRGLYGYTF
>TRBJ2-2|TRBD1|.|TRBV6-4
TGTGCCAGCAGTGTCGGGACAGGGGGCACCGGGGAGCTGTTTTTT
CASSVGTGGTGELFF
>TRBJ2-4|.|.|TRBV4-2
TGTGCCAGCAGCCAAGACCTAGGAGGAAACATTCAGTACTTC
CASSQDLGGNIQYF
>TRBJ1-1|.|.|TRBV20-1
TGCAGTGCGTGGGGGGTGACAGCTTTCTTT
CSAWGVTAFF
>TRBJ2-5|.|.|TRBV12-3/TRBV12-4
TGTGCCAGCAGTTCATTAGAGACCCAGTACTTC
CASSSLETQYF
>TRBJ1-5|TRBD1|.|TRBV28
TGTGCCAGCAGTTTGGACAGGGGCCAGCCCCAGCATTTT
CASSLDRGQPQHF
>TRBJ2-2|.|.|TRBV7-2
TGTGCCAGCAGCTTCGGTAACACCGGGGAGCTGTTTTTT
CASSFGNTGELFF
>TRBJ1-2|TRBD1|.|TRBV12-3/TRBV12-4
TGTGCCAGCAGTATTGGCAGGGGGGATGGCTACACCTTC
CASSIGRGDGYTF
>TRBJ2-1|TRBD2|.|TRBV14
TGTGCCAGCAGCCAGCCTCGACTAGCGGGAGCTAGAAATGAGCAGTTCTTC
CASSQPRLAGARNEQFF
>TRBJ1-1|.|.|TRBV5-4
TGTGCCAGCACCAGGATAGGGGGTCAGGGTACTGAAGCTTTCTTT
CASTRIGGQGTEAFF
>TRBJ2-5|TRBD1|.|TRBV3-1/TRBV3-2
TGTGCCAGCAGCCACCGGCCCCGGGACAGGGTTATGAAAGAGACCCAGTACTTC
CASSHRPRDRVMKETQYF
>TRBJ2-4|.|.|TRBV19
TGTGCCAGTAGTATCGGATCTGGCAGACTAGCCAAAAACATTCAGTACTTC
CASSIGSGRLAKNIQYF
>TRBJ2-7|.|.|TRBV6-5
TGTGCCAGCAGGCCTCTATCGACAGGTACCTACGAGCAGTACTTC
CASRPLSTGTYEQYF
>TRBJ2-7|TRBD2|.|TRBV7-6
TGTGCCAGCAGCGCGAGAGCGGGGGGAACAACCAGGCAGTACTTC
CASSARAGGTTRQYF
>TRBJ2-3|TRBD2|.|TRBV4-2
TGTGCCAGCAGCCAGCGCCTGACGGGGGGGCATCAAGATACGCAGTATTTT
CASSQRLTGGHQDTQYF
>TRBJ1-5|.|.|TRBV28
TGTGCCAGCAGCCGACTCTGGGAGAGCAATCAGCCCCAGCATTTT
CASSRLWESNQPQHF
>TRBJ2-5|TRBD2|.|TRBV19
TGTGCCAGTAGTATGGGGCGGGAGGTTGGTGGGACCCAGTACTTC
CASSMGREVGGTQYF
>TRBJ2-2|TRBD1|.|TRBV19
TGTGCCAGTAGTATTGGACAGGCAACCGGGGAGCTGTTTTTT
CASSIGQATGELFF
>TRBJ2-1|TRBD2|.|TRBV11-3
TGTGCCAGCAGCTTAGTTCCTAGCGGGAGTGGTGAGCAGTTCTTC
CASSLVPSGSGEQFF
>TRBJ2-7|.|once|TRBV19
TGTGCCAGTAGTAGTATCGGGAGACAGGGTACCTACGAGCAGTACTTC
CASSSIGRQGTYEQYF
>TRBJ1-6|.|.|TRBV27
TGTGCCAGCAGTTTAAGGAGCTCCTATAATTCACCCCTCCACTTT
CASSLRSSYNSPLHF
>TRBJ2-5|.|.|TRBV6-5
TGTGCCAGCAGTTACTATACGGGGGGCCCCCAAGAGACCCAGTACTTC
CASSYYTGGPQETQYF
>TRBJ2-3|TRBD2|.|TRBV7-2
TGTGCCAGCAGCTTGACTAGCGGGATTCTCACAGATACGCAGTATTTT
CASSLTSGILTDTQYF
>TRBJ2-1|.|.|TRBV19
TGTGCCAGTAGTATTACCAGGGGGGTTTATGAGCAGTTCTTC
CASSITRGVYEQFF
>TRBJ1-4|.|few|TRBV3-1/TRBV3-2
TGTGCCAGCAGCCAGTCGGAGAGGGAAAAACTGTTTTTT
CASSQSEREKLFF
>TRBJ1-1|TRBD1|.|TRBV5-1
TGCGCCAGCAGTTCTGCGGGACAGGGTCCCGGTGAAGCTTTCTTT
CASSSAGQGPGEAFF
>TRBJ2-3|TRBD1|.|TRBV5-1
TGCGCCAGCACCCGGGACAGCAGCACAGATACGCAGTATTTT
CASTRDSSTDTQYF
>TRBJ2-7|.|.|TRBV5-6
TGTGCCAGCAGCTTTAGTTCGCAGGGATACTACGAGCAGTACTTC
CASSFSSQGYYEQYF
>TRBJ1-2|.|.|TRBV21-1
TGTGCCAGCAGCAATCAGGGGGCTGACCATGGCTATGGCTACACCTTC
CASSNQGADHGYGYTF
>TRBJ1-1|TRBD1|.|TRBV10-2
TGCGCCAGCAGGGGGACAGGGGGCAAGCCTGAAGCTTTCTTT
CASRGTGGKPEAFF
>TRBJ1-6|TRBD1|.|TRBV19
TGTGCCAGTAGTGCAAGACAGGGTCGGGATTCACCCCTCCACTTT
CASSARQGRDSPLHF
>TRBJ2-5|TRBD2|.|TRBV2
TGTGCCAGCAGTCCTACTAGCGGGAGAGCAGAGACCCAGTACTTC
CASSPTSGRAETQYF
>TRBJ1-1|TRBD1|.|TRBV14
TGTGCCAGCAGCCAAGGGGGACAGGCTTCTGAAGCTTTCTTT
CASSQGGQASEAFF
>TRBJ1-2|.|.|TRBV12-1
TGTGCCAGCAGCCTTTCTCTTGGGGAGTCCTATGGCTACACCTTC
CASSLSLGESYGYTF
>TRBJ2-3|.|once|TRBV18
TGTGCCAGCTCACCACGCTCTGGTAGCCTTGACACAGATACGCAGTATTTT
CASSPRSGSLDTDTQYF
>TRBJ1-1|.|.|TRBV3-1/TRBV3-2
TGTGCCAGCAGCCGAGAAATTCCTGGCTGTAGACAGCCCAGTGCAAACACTGAAGCTTTCTTT
CASSREIPGCRQPSANTEAFF
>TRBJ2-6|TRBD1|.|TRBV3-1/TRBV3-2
TGTGCCAGCAGCCAAAGGGACAGGGGGGGCTCTGGGGCCAACGTCCTGACTTTC
CASSQRDRGGSGANVLTF
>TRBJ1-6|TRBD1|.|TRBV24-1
TGTGCCACCAGTGATCTAAGGGACAGGGTAAAATCACCCCTCCACTTT
CATSDLRDRVKSPLHF
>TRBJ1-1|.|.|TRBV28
TGTGCCAGCAGCCAGGTTGTCGGGAACACTGAAGCTTTCTTT
CASSQVVGNTEAFF
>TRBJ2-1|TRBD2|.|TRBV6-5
TGTGCCAGCAGACTAGCGGGAGGGACCTACAATGAGCAGTTCTTC
CASRLAGGTYNEQFF
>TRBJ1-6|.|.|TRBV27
TGTGCCAGCAGTTCCTTGGGGGGAAGGGGCTATAATTCACCCCTCCACTTT
CASSSLGGRGYNSPLHF
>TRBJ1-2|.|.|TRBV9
TGTGCCAGCAGCGTCAGGGCCACAGGGTTGGGCTATGGCTACACCTTC
CASSVRATGLGYGYTF
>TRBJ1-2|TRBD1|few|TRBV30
TGTGCCTGCGCAGGGGGTGGCTATGGCTACACCTTC
CACAGGGYGYTF
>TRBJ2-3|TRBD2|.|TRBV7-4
TGTGCCAGCACCAGGCAACGCGCGGGGGGCAGCACAGATACGCAGTATTTT
CASTRQRAGGSTDTQYF
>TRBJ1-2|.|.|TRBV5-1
TGCGCCAGCAGCTTGGAAGGGGCAGGCTATGGCTACACCTTC
CASSLEGAGYGYTF
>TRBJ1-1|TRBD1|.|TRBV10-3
TGTGCCATCAGTGAGCGGACAGGGGGCACTGAAGCTTTCTTT
CAISERTGGTEAFF
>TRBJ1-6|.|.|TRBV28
TGTGCCAGCTCTAATTCTTTTCCTTCACCCCTCCACTTT
CASSNSFPSPLHF